The rows below give T cell receptor beta chains drawn from one sample of a study of PD-1 blockade in classical Hodgkin lymphoma. The table came from immunoSEQ multiplex PCR; TCRdb's copy has only in-frame clones and leaves some out. The repertoire holds around 43,000 clones, with 78% as singletons. The input for sequencing was peripheral blood mononuclear cells (PBMCs), taken at baseline. These receptors all come from a human donor with classical Hodgkin lymphoma. The CDR3 runs from the conserved cysteine through the conserved F or W. A D gene is named only where the DNA matches it firmly. Only some rows state a clone size, as once, few, many or a class for expanded clones.

J gene,clone size,V gene,D gene,CDR3 DNA,CDR3 protein
TRBJ1-1,once,TRBV7-3,.,TGTGCCAGCAGCTTAAGGGCGCCCGGTCAGGGGAACACTGAAGCTTTCTTT,CASSLRAPGQGNTEAFF
TRBJ1-2,few,TRBV5-8,.,TGTGCCAGCAGCTCAGGGGTCTATGGCTACACCTTC,CASSSGVYGYTF
TRBJ1-4,.,TRBV5-4,.,TGTGCCAGCAGCTTCGAGCCGGGACGGCGTAATGAAAAACTGTTTTTT,CASSFEPGRRNEKLFF
TRBJ1-6,.,TRBV11-2,.,TGTGCCAGCAGCTTAGATCTACAGGGTTGGGGGAATTCACCCCTCCACTTT,CASSLDLQGWGNSPLHF
TRBJ2-5,.,TRBV4-1,TRBD1,TGCGCCAGCAGCCAAGCATCATACGCCGGGACAGGGCACCAAGAGACCCAGTACTTC,CASSQASYAGTGHQETQYF
TRBJ2-3,.,TRBV6-5,TRBD2,TGTGCCAGCAGTCCGCTCGGGGGGGCGGCAGATACGCAGTATTTT,CASSPLGGAADTQYF
TRBJ2-1,.,TRBV4-1,TRBD1,TGCGCCAGCAGCCAAGTTCAGGGGGCGCGAAGTGGGAATGAGCAGTTCTTC,CASSQVQGARSGNEQFF
TRBJ1-2,.,TRBV6-5,.,TGTGCCAGCAGTCGCCAGGAGATGGGAGCCTATGGCTACACCTTC,CASSRQEMGAYGYTF
TRBJ1-5,.,TRBV4-1,.,TGCGCCAGTAACTCAGGCGATAGCAATCAGCCCCAGCATTTT,CASNSGDSNQPQHF
TRBJ2-3,.,TRBV27,TRBD2,TGTGCCAGCAGTTTAACCCCCGGTAGCGGGGGTACAGATACGCAGTATTTT,CASSLTPGSGGTDTQYF
TRBJ1-5,.,TRBV2,.,TGTGCCAGCAGTGAAGGGGAGACCGGCAATCAGCCCCAGCATTTT,CASSEGETGNQPQHF
TRBJ2-7,.,TRBV7-8,.,TGTGCCAGCAGCTTAGTACTGGAACCCGCTTGGGGGCAGTACTTC,CASSLVLEPAWGQYF
TRBJ2-7,once,TRBV5-5,TRBD2,TGTGCCAGCAGCTACAGCGGGGGGGCTTCCTACGAGCAGTACTTC,CASSYSGGASYEQYF
TRBJ1-1,.,TRBV7-9,.,TGTGCCAGCAGGACACCCCCCCCTGAAGCTTTCTTT,CASRTPPPEAFF
TRBJ1-6,few,TRBV18,.,TGTGCCAGCTCACCTTTTGAGGCAGGGCAAAATTCACCCCTCCACTTT,CASSPFEAGQNSPLHF
TRBJ2-1,.,TRBV5-1,TRBD1,TGCGCCAGCAGCCCGGACAGGGTCCATGAGCAGTTCTTC,CASSPDRVHEQFF
TRBJ2-7,.,TRBV25-1,.,TGTGCCAGCAGTGAATCGGCCCTCGGCATGGGGCCCTACGAGCAGTACTTC,CASSESALGMGPYEQYF
TRBJ1-1,.,TRBV7-2,TRBD1,TGTGCCAGCAGCTTCAGGGGGCAGGACACTGAAGCTTTCTTT,CASSFRGQDTEAFF
TRBJ1-1,.,TRBV5-1,.,TGCGCCAGCAGCTTGAGTAGGGTGAACACTGAAGCTTTCTTT,CASSLSRVNTEAFF
TRBJ1-2,.,TRBV5-6,.,TGTGCCAGCAGCTCCGCCTGGACATCAGAGGGCTACACCTTC,CASSSAWTSEGYTF
TRBJ2-5,.,TRBV5-1,.,TGCGCCAGCAGCCCTCCCTGGGCAGGCAAGAAAGAGACCCAGTACTTC,CASSPPWAGKKETQYF
TRBJ1-5,.,TRBV30,TRBD1,TGTGCCTTCAGGGGGAGCAATCAGCCCCAGCATTTT,CAFRGSNQPQHF
TRBJ2-1,.,TRBV7-3,TRBD2,TGTGCCAGCAGCCCGCGGGGGGCCTCAGACGATGAGCAGTTCTTC,CASSPRGASDDEQFF
TRBJ2-1,.,TRBV10-2,TRBD2,TGCGCCAGCAGTGTTTCTACTAGCGGGGGGCCAACGTTCTCTCACAATGAGCAGTTCTTC,CASSVSTSGGPTFSHNEQFF
TRBJ2-1,.,TRBV5-4,.,TGTGCCAGCAGCTCCCTGGCTAGCCTCTACAATGAGCAGTTCTTC,CASSSLASLYNEQFF
TRBJ2-7,.,TRBV11-2,TRBD2,TGTGCCAGCAGCTCCGCCGGGACTAGAAGCCACGAGCAGTACTTC,CASSSAGTRSHEQYF
TRBJ2-1,.,TRBV19,.,TGTGCCAGTAGTCGGGGGGCAGTTCTCTATGAGCAGTTCTTC,CASSRGAVLYEQFF
TRBJ2-7,.,TRBV27,.,TGTGCCAGCAGTCTCACAGGAAACTACGAGCAGTACTTC,CASSLTGNYEQYF
TRBJ1-1,.,TRBV4-1,.,TGCGCCAGCAGCCAGGGGGTCCATGAAGCTTTCTTT,CASSQGVHEAFF